One and the same sample provided the 21 T cell receptor beta chains below, sequenced in a study of blood T cell repertoires in COVID-19. Assay used: immunoSEQ multiplex PCR; TCRdb lists only in-frame clones, some missing. The sample shows almost 400,000 clones, under 90% of them seen only once. The sample was PBMCs or T cells enriched from blood (not recorded which). Receptors originate from a woman in her thirties who had recovered from COVID-19.

This clone was counted once. J is TRBJ1-5 and V is TRBV24-1, with 10 bases aligning to TRBD1. This CDR3 contains 15 residues. Germline V gene data show CDR1 as KGHDR and CDR2 as SFDVKD. With 4 bases clipped from V and 7 bases from J, the junction kept 6 bases outside the gene matches. CDR3: CATSEGDRGWQPQHF. The CDR3 DNA reads TGTGCCACCAGTGAGGGGGACAGGGGATGGCAGCCCCAGCATTTT.

This chain connects TRBV2 to TRBJ1-2; no firm D call. Trimming removed 0 bases from V and 10 bases from J, with 18 bases in between. The CDR3 runs 15 residues. Germline assignment: CDR1 SNHLY and CDR2 FYNNEI. Here the CDR3 reads CASSEAWQYPIDYTF. CDR3 sequence (DNA): TGTGCCAGCAGTGAAGCATGGCAGTACCCCATCGACTACACCTTC.

The J gene is TRBJ2-5, the V gene TRBV2; no clear D gene. Trimming took off 8 bases at V and 5 bases at J, with 6 bases between the two ends. The CDR3 sequence is 10 residues long. In germline, CDR1 is SNHLY, CDR2 FYNNEI. This chain's CDR3 is CASSLETQYF. The CDR3 region has the DNA TGTGCCAGCTCTTTGGAGACCCAGTACTTC. The full variable domain, its missing parts supplied by reference TRBV2 and TRBJ2-5, is EPEVTQTPSHQVTQMGQEVILRCVPISNHLYFYWYRQILGQKVEFLVSFYNNEISEKSEIFDDQFSVERPDGSNFTLKIRSTKLEDSAMYFCASSLETQYFGPGTRLLVL.

The J gene is TRBJ2-7, the V gene TRBV9; D unresolved. The CDR3 totals 14 residues. Germline CDR1 is SGDLS and CDR2 is YYNGEE. Trimming cost V 2 bases and J 0 bases, with 9 bases left between them. The CDR3 spells CASSVLEASYEQYF. The CDR3 DNA is TGTGCCAGCAGCGTCCTTGAGGCCTCCTACGAGCAGTACTTC.

The chain combines TRBV27 with TRBJ2-1, with 7 bases that match TRBD2. This CDR3 is 16 amino acids long. V trimming: 2 bases; J trimming: 7 bases; junction bases outside the gene matches: 11. CDR1 MNHEY and CDR2 SMNVEV come from the germline V gene (reference sequence). The chain's CDR3 is CASSLMGLAERNEQFF. CDR3 bases: TGTGCCAGCAGTTTAATGGGGCTAGCGGAACGGAATGAGCAGTTCTTC.

The chain combines TRBV19 with TRBJ1-1; 7 nucleotides line up with TRBD1. The CDR3 spans 17 residues. V gave up 3 bases and J gave up 6 bases; unmatched junction bases: 16. CDR1 is LNHDA and CDR2 is SQIVND in the germline V gene (reference sequence). The CDR3: CASSMGNLVTGYAEAFF. In nucleotides, the CDR3 is TGTGCCAGTAGTATGGGTAACCTAGTGACAGGGTACGCTGAAGCTTTCTTT.

V and J are TRBV6-5 and TRBJ2-7; 9 bases match TRBD2. From germline, CDR1 is MNHEY and CDR2 SVGAGI. The CDR3 loop spans 15 amino acids. V lost 3 bases, J lost 2 bases, and 5 bases stayed unmatched. The CDR3 nucleotides are TGTGCCAGCAGTTATGGCGGGAGGGAAACCTACGAGCAGTACTTC. Its protein product is CASSYGGRETYEQYF.

This clone was seen just once. The chain has TRBV12-3 or TRBV12-4 and TRBJ2-3; TRBD1 is a possible D gene (6 bases). The V end lost 3 bases, the J end lost 5 bases, and 6 bases lay between the germline ends. This CDR3 comprises 12 residues. CDR3 coding DNA: TGTGCCAGCAGTTTCAGGGGAGATACGCAGTATTTT. Protein sequence: CASSFRGDTQYF.

This chain links TRBV19 with TRBJ1-4; TRBD1 agrees at 9 bases. Germline CDR1 is LNHDA and CDR2 is SQIVND (reference sequence). CDR3 size: 16 residues. V gave up 7 bases and J gave up 9 bases; unmatched junction bases: 15. The CDR3 DNA is TGTGCCAGTACGAGGGATTTCGGGACAGGGAGTCAAAAACTGTTTTTT. Residues: CASTRDFGTGSQKLFF.

The rearrangement joins TRBV24-1 to TRBJ2-1, with D unresolved. The length of the CDR3 is 15 residues. V lost 5 bases, J lost 4 bases, and 14 bases lay in between. CDR1 is KGHDR and CDR2 is SFDVKD in the germline V gene. CDR3 DNA: TGTGCCACCAGTGTTGGCGACTTCCCATACAATGAGCAGTTCTTC. It codes for CATSVGDFPYNEQFF.

The chain has TRBV7-9 and TRBJ2-4; TRBD1 aligns across 10 bases. The V and J ends lost 5 bases and 0 bases, in that order; junction bases with no gene match: 4. CDR3 size: 16 residues. In germline, CDR1 is SEHNR, CDR2 FQNEAQ (reference sequence). The CDR3 coding sequence is TGTGCCAGCAGCCTCCGGGACAGGGGAGCCAAAAACATTCAGTACTTC. Its translation: CASSLRDRGAKNIQYF.

The gene calls are TRBV4-2 and TRBJ2-1, with D possibly matching TRBD1 (5 bases). The V gene lost 1 base and the J gene lost 0 bases, with 16 bases spanning the gap. This CDR3 contains 18 residues. Per the germline V gene, CDR1 is LGHNA and CDR2 is YNFKEQ. CDR3: CASSQGLERDSSYNEQFF. The CDR3 DNA follows: TGTGCCAGCAGCCAAGGGTTGGAACGCGACAGCTCCTACAATGAGCAGTTCTTC.

The chain recombines TRBV5-4 with TRBJ2-3, with 7 bases lining up with TRBD2. This CDR3 has 16 amino acids. Germline V CDR1 and CDR2: SGHNT, YYREEE (reference sequence). Unmatched junction bases numbered 7, after V lost 3 bases and J lost 0 bases. The CDR3, as DNA: TGTGCCAGCAGCTCCAGCGGGGTATCTAGCACAGATACGCAGTATTTT. Residues: CASSSSGVSSTDTQYF.

This sequence joins TRBV9 and TRBJ1-1; 7 bases agree with TRBD1. Trimming removed 0 bases from V and 5 bases from J; junction bases left unmatched: 4. From germline, CDR1 is SGDLS and CDR2 YYNGEE. This CDR3 spans 14 amino acids. The chain's CDR3 is CASSVGRGRTEAFF. For the CDR3, the DNA is TGTGCCAGCAGCGTAGGGAGGGGGCGGACTGAAGCTTTCTTT.

The chain employs TRBV19 and TRBJ1-2; 11 positions agree with TRBD1. Trimming took 5 bases from V and 6 from J; bases not matched to a gene: 8. This CDR3 spans 15 amino acids. Germline V gene sequence: CDR1 LNHDA, CDR2 SQIVND (reference sequence). CDR3 amino acids: CASSSSGTGGNGYTF. CDR3 bases: TGTGCCAGTAGTTCGTCCGGGACAGGGGGTAATGGCTACACCTTC. The full variable domain, rest sourced from reference TRBV19 and TRBJ1-2, is DGGITQSPKYLFRKEGQNVTLSCEQNLNHDAMYWYRQDPGQGLRLIYYSQIVNDFQKGDIAEGYSVSREKKESFPLTVTSAQKNPTAFYLCASSSSGTGGNGYTFGSGTRLTVV.

V is TRBV5-1 and J is TRBJ1-6, with D tentatively TRBD1 (5 bases). This CDR3 is 15 amino acids long. Trimming cost V 0 bases and J 6 bases, with 10 bases left between them. Germline assignment: CDR1 SGHRS and CDR2 YFSETQ. In DNA, the CDR3 is TGCGCCAGCAGCTTGGCGGGGGTACCTAATTCACCCCTCCACTTT. It is translated as CASSLAGVPNSPLHF.

CDR3 in amino acids: CASSEGTGDGYTF. The CDR3 DNA reads TGTGCCAGCAGTGAAGGGACAGGGGATGGCTACACCTTC. The chain couples TRBV2 to TRBJ1-2, with 9 positions matching TRBD1. CDR1 SNHLY and CDR2 FYNNEI come from the germline V gene. The CDR3 consists of 13 residues. The ends lost 1 base at V and 6 bases at J; junction bases unmatched: 0.

V usage is TRBV27 and J usage is TRBJ1-5, with D hard to call. Germline V gene data show CDR1 as MNHEY and CDR2 as SMNVEV (reference sequence). The V and J ends lost 5 bases and 3 bases respectively, with 8 bases between them. This CDR3 contains 13 residues. CDR3 sequence reads: CASSIHFNQPQHF. CDR3 DNA sequence: TGTGCCAGCAGTATACATTTCAATCAGCCCCAGCATTTT.

Only one count was recorded for this clone. A much larger clone differs from this one at a single base, so this may be a read error. The J gene is TRBJ2-5, the V gene TRBV11-2, with 7 bases aligning to TRBD1. The germline gives CDR1 SGHAT, CDR2 FQNNGV. The CDR3 has 13 amino acids. V was clipped by 5 bases and J by 1 base; unmatched bases: 1. CDR3 nucleotide sequence: TGTGCCAGCAGCCCAGGGGGCCAAGAGACCCAGTACTTC. Residues: CASSPGGQETQYF.

The sample holds one count of this clone. The chain couples TRBV6-5 to TRBJ1-3; 7 nucleotides agree with TRBD1. V gave up 6 bases and J gave up 1 base; unmatched junction bases: 3. Germline values: CDR1 MNHEY, CDR2 SVGAGI. This CDR3 has 14 amino acids. The CDR3 sequence is CASRGTASGNTIYF. In DNA, the CDR3 is TGTGCCAGCAGGGGGACAGCTTCTGGAAACACCATATATTTT.

V and J are TRBV9 and TRBJ1-6; D ambiguous. The CDR3 totals 13 residues. V was trimmed by 4 bases and J by 9 bases, leaving 11 bases between them. Germline V gene sequence: CDR1 SGDLS, CDR2 YYNGEE. CDR3 sequence (DNA): TGTGCCAGCAGCCTTCCCTTTCTTTCACCCCTCCACTTT. This gives the protein CASSLPFLSPLHF.